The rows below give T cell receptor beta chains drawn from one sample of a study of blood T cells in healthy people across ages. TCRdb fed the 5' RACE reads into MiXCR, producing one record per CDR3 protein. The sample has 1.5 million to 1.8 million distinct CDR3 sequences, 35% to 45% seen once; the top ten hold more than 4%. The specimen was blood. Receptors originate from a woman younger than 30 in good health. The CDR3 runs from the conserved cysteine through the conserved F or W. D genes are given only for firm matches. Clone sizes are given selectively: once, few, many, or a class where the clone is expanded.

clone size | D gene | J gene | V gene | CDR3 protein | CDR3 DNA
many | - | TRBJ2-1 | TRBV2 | CASIPLPSSYNEQFF | TGTGCCAGCATCCCCCTTCCGAGCTCCTACAATGAGCAGTTCTTC
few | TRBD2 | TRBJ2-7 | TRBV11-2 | CASSSTSGRFEQYF | TGTGCCAGCAGCTCGACTAGCGGGAGGTTCGAGCAGTACTTC
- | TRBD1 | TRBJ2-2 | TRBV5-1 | CASSRDRDAAGELFF | TGCGCCAGCAGCCGCGACAGGGATGCAGCCGGGGAGCTGTTTTTT
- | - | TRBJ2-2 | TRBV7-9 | CASSARGTPLTGELFF | TGTGCCAGCAGCGCCCGGGGGACTCCTCTCACCGGGGAGCTGTTTTTT
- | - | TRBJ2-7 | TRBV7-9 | CASSLGTDAYEQYF | TGTGCCAGCAGCTTAGGGACAGATGCCTACGAGCAGTACTTC
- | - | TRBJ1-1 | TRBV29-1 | CSVDQGRYTEAFF | TGCAGCGTTGATCAGGGGCGTTACACTGAAGCTTTCTTT
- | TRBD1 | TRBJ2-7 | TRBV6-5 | CASSYGTEGTYEQYF | TGTGCCAGCAGTTACGGGACAGAGGGTACTTACGAGCAGTACTTC
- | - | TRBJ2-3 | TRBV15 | CATSHRAADTQYF | TGTGCCACCAGCCACAGGGCCGCAGATACGCAGTATTTT
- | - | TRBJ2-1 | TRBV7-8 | CASSFVHPRYNEQFF | TGTGCCAGCAGCTTTGTACACCCTCGTTACAATGAGCAGTTCTTC
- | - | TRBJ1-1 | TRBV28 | CASRAFRSTEAFF | TGTGCCAGCCGAGCCTTCCGGAGCACTGAAGCTTTCTTT
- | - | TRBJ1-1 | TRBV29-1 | CSVLGGPSTEAFF | TGCAGCGTGCTGGGGGGCCCTAGCACTGAAGCTTTCTTT